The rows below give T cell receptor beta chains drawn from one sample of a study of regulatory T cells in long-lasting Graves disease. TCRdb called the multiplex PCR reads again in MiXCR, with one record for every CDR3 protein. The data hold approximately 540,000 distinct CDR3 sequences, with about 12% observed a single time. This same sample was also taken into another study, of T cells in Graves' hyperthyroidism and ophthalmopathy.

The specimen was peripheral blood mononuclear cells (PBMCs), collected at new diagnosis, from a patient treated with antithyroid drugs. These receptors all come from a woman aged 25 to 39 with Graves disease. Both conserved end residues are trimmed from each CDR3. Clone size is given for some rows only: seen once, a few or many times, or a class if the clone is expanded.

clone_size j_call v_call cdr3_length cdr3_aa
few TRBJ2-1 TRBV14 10 ASSHIPIEQF
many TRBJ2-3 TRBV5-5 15 ASSLEPSGRGADTQY
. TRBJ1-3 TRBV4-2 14 ASSQDSGGLGNTIY
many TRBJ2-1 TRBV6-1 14 ASSDSGEGSYNEQF
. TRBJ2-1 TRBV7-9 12 ASSSTLAWERNF
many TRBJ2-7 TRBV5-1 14 ASSLKSGTGIHEQY
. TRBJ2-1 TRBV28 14 ASSVLGGQGLNEQF
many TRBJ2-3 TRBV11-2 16 ASSSPPGLGVDTDTQY
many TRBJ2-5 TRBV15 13 ATSRDPSYQETQY
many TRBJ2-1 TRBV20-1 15 SARKKTSGRARGEQF
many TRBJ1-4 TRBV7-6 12 ASSFSGPNEKLF
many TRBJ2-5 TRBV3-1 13 ASSQGSRTYETQY
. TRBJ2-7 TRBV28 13 ASFPAGTSAYEQY
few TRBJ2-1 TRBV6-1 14 ASRKPGTGARGEQF
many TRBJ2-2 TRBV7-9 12 ASSLTGFTGELF
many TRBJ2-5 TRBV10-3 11 AIRGGVQETQY
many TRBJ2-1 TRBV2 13 ASSPSGGGYNEQF
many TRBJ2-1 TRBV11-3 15 ASSSTSGRAWGNEQF
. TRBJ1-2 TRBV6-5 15 ASSYWLGGSTNYGYT
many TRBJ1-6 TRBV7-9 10 ASSVTISPLH
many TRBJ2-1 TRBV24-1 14 ATSDATRLPYNEQF
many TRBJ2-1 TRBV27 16 ASSLSAPAGGDMNEQF
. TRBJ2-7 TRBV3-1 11 ASNRAGGSEQY
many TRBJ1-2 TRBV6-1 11 ASSLTGYYGYT
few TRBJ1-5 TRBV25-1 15 ASSELDRRPRYQPQH
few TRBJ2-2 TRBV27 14 ASSLYAPSGPGELF
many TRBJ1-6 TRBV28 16 ASSTPSGATWLNSPLH
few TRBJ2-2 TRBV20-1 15 SARAPGRVYNTGELF
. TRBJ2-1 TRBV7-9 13 ASSFPSGGINEQF
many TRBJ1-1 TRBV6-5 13 ASSSQTGWDTEAF
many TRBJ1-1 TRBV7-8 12 ASSLFPQDPEAF
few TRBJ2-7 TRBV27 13 ASRPQGSPPYEQY
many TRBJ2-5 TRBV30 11 AWSLASVETQY
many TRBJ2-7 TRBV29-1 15 SVEDLRGSGSSYEQY
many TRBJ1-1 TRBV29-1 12 SAVATGLSAEAF
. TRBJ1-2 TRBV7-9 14 ASSFSPRRGPNGYT
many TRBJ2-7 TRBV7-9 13 ASSLLQREGQEQY
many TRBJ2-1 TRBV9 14 ASSVRPLASGPEQF
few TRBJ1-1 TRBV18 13 ASSPPRTGGTEAF
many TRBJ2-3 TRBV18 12 ASSPQGHTDTQY
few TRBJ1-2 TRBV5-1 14 ASSLVRGTDSHGYT
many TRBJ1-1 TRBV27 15 ASSLSSGTGPNPEAF
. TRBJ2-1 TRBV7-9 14 ASSFSRLAGDNEQF
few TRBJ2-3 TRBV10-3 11 AISEYKTDTQY
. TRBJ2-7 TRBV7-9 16 ASSSVPGLAGEPYEQY
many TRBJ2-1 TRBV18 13 ASSPSGVSYNEQF
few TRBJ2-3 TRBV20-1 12 SARPRTGTDTQY
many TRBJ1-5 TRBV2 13 ASNPGWGGNQPQH
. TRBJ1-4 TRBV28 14 ASSLATGSGNEKLF
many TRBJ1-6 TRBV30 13 AWRGKGQGNSPLH
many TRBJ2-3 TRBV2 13 ASSAGAGGTDTQY
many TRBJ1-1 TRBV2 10 ASRKRGTEAF